This TCR beta chain comes out of a study of T-cell memory formation after mild COVID-19. In the study overall: Clustering of TCRs was largely donor specific.

This clonotype was observed many times. The antigen remains unidentified. With constant-segment primers, 5'RACE yielded cDNA libraries of TCR alpha and TCR beta that carried sample barcodes and UMIs. MiXCR, applied by TCRdb to the 5' RACE reads, yields one record per CDR3 protein. The sample has about 27,000 distinct CDR3 sequences, approximately 7% seen once; the top ten hold 13% to 15%. Broader study findings: Second-wave clones reaching peak frequency on day 37 lacked confirmed SARS-CoV-2 specificity. Most CD4+ clones that shrank were in CM and EM, while CD8+ ones turned up in EMRA.

This CDR3 is 14 amino acids long. V lost 5 bases and J lost 1, with 15 bases in between. Per the germline V gene, CDR1 is DFQATT and CDR2 is SNEGSKA (reference sequence). Material for sequencing was PBMCs or a T cell subset sorted from them (not recorded which). The TCR sequence derives from an adult woman who had mild COVID-19 (a few samples of this study predate the infection). Cell type and time point are not known. The V and J genes are TRBV20-1 and TRBJ2-7; no definite D call. The CDR3 coding sequence is TGCAGTGCTGAGGACCTATCTAATTCCTACGAGCAGTACTTC. Protein product: CSAEDLSNSYEQYF.